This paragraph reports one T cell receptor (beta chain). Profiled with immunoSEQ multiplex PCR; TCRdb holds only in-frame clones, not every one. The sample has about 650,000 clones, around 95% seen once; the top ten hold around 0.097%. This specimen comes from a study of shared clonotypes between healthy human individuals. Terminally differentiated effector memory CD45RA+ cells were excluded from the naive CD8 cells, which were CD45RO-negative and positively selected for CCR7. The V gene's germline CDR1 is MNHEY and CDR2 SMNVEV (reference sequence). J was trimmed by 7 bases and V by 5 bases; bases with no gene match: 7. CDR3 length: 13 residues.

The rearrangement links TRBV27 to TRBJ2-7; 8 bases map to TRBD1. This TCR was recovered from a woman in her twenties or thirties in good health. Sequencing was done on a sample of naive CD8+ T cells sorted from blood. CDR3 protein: CASSTRQGWEQYF. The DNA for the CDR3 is TGTGCCAGCAGTACGCGACAGGGGTGGGAGCAGTACTTC.